The 15 T cell receptor beta chains below were found in one sample sequenced in a study of response to subunit inactivated influenza vaccine. TCRdb reprocessed the RT-PCR reads via MiXCR and lists one record per CDR3 protein. The data contain about 310,000 distinct CDR3 sequences, 20% to 25% of them singletons. Source: PBMCs from blood, taken less than 22 months after vaccination. These receptor sequences come from a man aged 50-75 years who received an inactivated influenza vaccine.

The chain couples TRBV20-1 to TRBJ1-5, with 11 bases identical to TRBD1. Per the germline V gene, CDR1 is DFQATT and CDR2 is SNEGSKA (reference sequence). The CDR3 is made up of 18 amino acids. The CDR3 region is CRAQGQGASLAGNQPQHF. The CDR3 coding sequence is TGCAGGGCCCAAGGACAGGGGGCATCCCTAGCGGGCAATCAGCCCCAGCATTTT.

As to this clonotype: One junction end disagrees with the germline gene, perhaps due to a read error. The CDR3 DNA sequence: TGTGCCACCAGCGTAAATCTGGGAAACCCCATATATTTT. Protein: CATSVNLGNPIYF. The chain couples TRBV15 to TRBJ1-3; D is unresolved. CDR1 and CDR2 (germline): LNHNV, YYDKDF (reference sequence). The CDR3 length is 13 residues.

The V call is TRBV21-1, the J call TRBJ1-1; the D call TRBD1 from the table was never checked on the DNA. TRBV21-1 is designated a pseudogene. The CDR3 contains 15 residues. CDR3 DNA sequence: TGTGCCAGCAACAAAGCGGGACAGGGAAGACCTGAAGCTTTCTTT. This gives the protein CASNKAGQGRPEAFF.

The chain has TRBV19 and TRBJ1-1; 8 bases match TRBD1. The germline V gene encodes CDR1 LNHDA and CDR2 SQIVND (reference sequence). The CDR3 has 15 amino acids. The V segment lost 2 bases and the J segment 1 base; nucleotides outside the gene matches: 3. CDR3 loop: CASSITGQGNTEAFF. The CDR3 DNA sequence: TGTGCCAGTAGTATAACAGGACAGGGGAACACTGAAGCTTTCTTT.

Here the CDR3 DNA reads TGCGCCAGCAGCCTGGGACTAGCGGGGGCTAGCACAGATACGCAGTATTTT. Amino acid sequence: CASSLGLAGASTDTQYF. The chain employs TRBV5-1 and TRBJ2-3, with TRBD2 matching over 14 bases. CDR1 SGHRS and CDR2 YFSETQ come from the germline V gene. V was clipped by 4 bases and J by 0 bases; unmatched bases: 4. The CDR3 runs to 17 residues.

The CDR3 is CAITRDMGLGYTF. In DNA, the CDR3 is TGTGCCATCACCCGAGACATGGGACTTGGCTACACCTTC. The chain recombines TRBV10-3 with TRBJ1-2, with D maybe TRBD1 (5 bases). The germline CDR1 and CDR2 sequences are ENHRY and SYGVKD. V gave up 7 bases and J gave up 7 bases, with 16 bases separating them. The CDR3 has 13 amino acids.

The chain carries TRBV6-1 and TRBJ1-2; 9 bases map to TRBD1. CDR1 and CDR2 from the germline V gene are MNHNS and SASEGT. Losses at the gene ends were 6 bases for V and 3 bases for J; bases not matched to a gene: 5. The length of the CDR3 is 14 residues. Written as DNA, the CDR3 is TGTGCCAGCAGGATGGGACAGGGAGACTATGGCTACACCTTC. This codes for CASRMGQGDYGYTF.

This chain joins TRBV12-3 or TRBV12-4 and TRBJ1-6, with D possibly TRBD1 on 6 matching bases. CDR3 length: 14 amino acids. The germline V and J ends were trimmed by 7 bases and 5 bases, with 12 bases remaining between them. CDR3 bases: TGTGCCAGCAACACCGGGACAAATAATTCACCCCTCCACTTT. Translated: CASNTGTNNSPLHF.

This clonotype was observed a few times. This sequence joins TRBV20-1 and TRBJ2-4; tentative D call: TRBD2 (5 bases). CDR1 and CDR2 (germline): DFQATT, SNEGSKA (reference sequence). The V and J ends lost 3 bases and 1 base respectively, with 13 bases between them. The CDR3 covers 15 residues. The CDR3 DNA reads TGCAGTGCTAGGGCCCAGCCGGGGGCCAAAAACATTCAGTACTTC. Translated, it gives CSARAQPGAKNIQYF.

This clonotype appeared a few times. The chain is built from TRBV19 and TRBJ1-3; TRBD1 aligns across 7 bases. CDR1 is LNHDA, CDR2 SQIVND, per germline (reference sequence). V shed 6 bases, J shed 3 bases, and the junction held 8 bases outside the gene matches. The CDR3 consists of 15 residues. This chain's CDR3 is CASSSGTAFGNTIYF. CDR3 sequence (DNA): TGTGCCAGTAGCTCCGGGACAGCGTTTGGAAACACCATATATTTT.

The gene calls are TRBV5-5 and TRBJ1-6; D perhaps matches TRBD1 (6 bases). Trimming took off 0 bases at V and 6 bases at J, with 13 bases between the two ends. Germline assignment: CDR1 SGHKS and CDR2 YYEKEE (reference sequence). The CDR3 extends over 16 amino acids. This CDR3 is CASSLEGVGVNSPLHF. CDR3 DNA sequence: TGTGCCAGCAGCTTGGAGGGGGTAGGGGTTAATTCACCCCTCCACTTT.

The genes are TRBV20-1 and TRBJ2-7, with 13 bases identical to TRBD2. The trim removed 7 bases at V and 5 bases at J, leaving 8 bases unmatched. Looked up from germline, CDR1 is DFQATT and CDR2 is SNEGSKA (reference sequence). The CDR3 has 14 amino acids. CDR3 residues: CSGVRTSGSHEQYF. For the CDR3, the DNA is TGCAGTGGAGTGCGGACTAGCGGGAGCCACGAGCAGTACTTC.

The chain recombines TRBV6-2 or TRBV6-3 with TRBJ2-7, with a weak D call TRBD1 (5 bases). Trimming removed 2 bases at V and 2 bases at J, with 10 bases between. From germline, CDR1 is MNHEY and CDR2 SVGEGT. CDR3 size: 14 residues. The CDR3 is CASSYLQGAYEQYF. The CDR3 coding sequence is TGTGCCAGCAGTTACCTTCAGGGTGCCTACGAGCAGTACTTC.

V and J are TRBV6-1 and TRBJ1-6; perhaps TRBD1 as D (6 bases). V lost 7 bases and J lost 7, with 14 bases in between. This CDR3 comprises 14 residues. The V gene's germline CDR1 is MNHNS and CDR2 SASEGT. The CDR3 loop reads CASTVGGRNSPLHF. CDR3 nucleotide sequence: TGTGCCAGCACCGTCGGGGGGCGGAATTCACCCCTCCACTTT.

This clonotype appeared a few times. V and J are TRBV7-9 and TRBJ2-1; 9 nucleotides line up with TRBD2. There are 12 residues in the CDR3. Germline V gene lookup returns CDR1 SEHNR and CDR2 FQNEAQ (reference sequence). The CDR3 sequence: CATHSGSDEQFF. The CDR3 nucleotides are TGTGCTACGCATAGCGGGAGCGACGAGCAGTTCTTC.